The 25 T cell receptor beta chains below were found in one sample sequenced in a study of shared clonotypes between healthy human individuals. The repertoire was sequenced with immunoSEQ multiplex PCR; TCRdb's copy has only in-frame clones and lacks some. Of a few million clones in the sample, over 85% are singletons; the top ten hold roughly 0.13%. Specimen: naive CD4+ T cells sorted from blood. Documented subset: CD45RA+ positively selected. Receptors originate from a man younger than 35 in good health.

The rearrangement uses TRBV5-1 and TRBJ2-2; tentatively, D is TRBD1 (6 bases). Germline-derived CDR1 and CDR2 are SGHRS and YFSETQ. Trimming took off 1 base at V and 2 bases at J, with 12 bases between the two ends. There are 16 residues in the CDR3. The CDR3 here is CASSLFRQANTGELFF. The CDR3 nucleotides are TGCGCCAGCAGCTTGTTCCGACAGGCAAACACCGGGGAGCTGTTTTTT.

The chain uses TRBV7-2 and TRBJ2-3; D is unresolved. This CDR3 spans 15 amino acids. The germline V gene encodes CDR1 SGHTA and CDR2 FQGNSA. The V end was cut by 5 bases, the J end by 2 bases, with 14 bases between. This chain's CDR3 is CASSVTSPPTDTQYF. CDR3 nucleotides: TGTGCCAGCAGCGTTACTTCCCCACCCACAGATACGCAGTATTTT.

This clone was observed once. The rearrangement joins TRBV18 to TRBJ2-3; D perhaps matches TRBD2 (6 bases). Between the trimmed V and J ends, which lost 1 base and 0 bases, there was a span of 8 bases. Germline-derived CDR1 and CDR2 are KGHSH and LQKENI. The CDR3 has 15 residues. The CDR3 coding sequence is TGTGCCAGCTCACCACGGGACTTAAGCACAGATACGCAGTATTTT. As protein: CASSPRDLSTDTQYF.

The chain couples TRBV2 to TRBJ2-3; D unresolved. Germline V lookup: CDR1 SNHLY, CDR2 FYNNEI. CDR3 length: 12 amino acids. The V and J ends lost 0 bases and 7 bases respectively, with 5 bases between them. The CDR3 loop reads CASSEAPNTQYF. For the CDR3, the DNA is TGTGCCAGCAGTGAAGCGCCGAATACGCAGTATTTT. Full variable domain (rest looked up from reference TRBV2 and TRBJ2-3): EPEVTQTPSHQVTQMGQEVILRCVPISNHLYFYWYRQILGQKVEFLVSFYNNEISEKSEIFDDQFSVERPDGSNFTLKIRSTKLEDSAMYFCASSEAPNTQYFGPGTRLTVL.

With regard to this clone: The sample has other DNA sequences that encode this CDR3 too. The chain employs TRBV4-1 and TRBJ2-1, with 10 bases aligning to TRBD2. CDR3 length: 16 amino acids. With 1 base clipped from V and 4 bases from J, the junction kept 4 bases outside the gene matches. Germline CDR1 reads MGHRA; CDR2 reads YSYEKL. The CDR3 region is CASSQGLAGLYNEQFF. DNA of the CDR3: TGCGCCAGCAGCCAAGGACTAGCGGGCCTTTACAATGAGCAGTTCTTC.

The chain employs TRBV27 and TRBJ1-2, with no clear D. Germline V gives CDR1 MNHEY, CDR2 SMNVEV (reference sequence). V was clipped by 3 bases and J by 0 bases, with 8 bases between them. The CDR3 length is 14 residues. CDR3 coding DNA: TGTGCCAGCAGTTTGGGCAGCGCTAACTATGGCTACACCTTC. This codes for CASSLGSANYGYTF.

This chain joins TRBV6-5 and TRBJ2-1; weak D call: TRBD2 (6 bases). V lost 2 bases to trimming and J lost 13 bases, with 9 bases between them. Germline V gives CDR1 MNHEY, CDR2 SVGAGI. This CDR3 has 11 amino acids. The CDR3 region has the DNA TGTGCCAGCAGTTACCTGACTAGTCAGTTCTTC. Translating gives CASSYLTSQFF.

V and J are TRBV7-9 and TRBJ2-5; D may match TRBD1 or TRBD2 (5 bases each). Trimming stripped 0 bases from V and 2 bases from J, with 10 bases between. Germline V gene data show CDR1 as SEHNR and CDR2 as FQNEAQ (reference sequence). The CDR3 totals 15 residues. CDR3 DNA: TGTGCCAGCAGCTTAGCTCAGGGCGGGCAAGAGACCCAGTACTTC. The encoded protein is CASSLAQGGQETQYF.

This chain connects TRBV27 to TRBJ2-1; either TRBD1 or TRBD2 may supply D (6 bases each). CDR3 length: 14 amino acids. CDR1 and CDR2 from the germline V gene are MNHEY and SMNVEV (reference sequence). Trimming cost V 5 bases and J 1 base, with 9 bases left between them. The CDR3 region is CASSRGQSYNEQFF. The CDR3, as DNA: TGTGCCAGCAGTCGGGGGCAATCCTACAATGAGCAGTTCTTC.

The chain links TRBV5-6 to TRBJ1-6; TRBD1 might be the D (5 bases). CDR3 length: 15 amino acids. The V end lost 3 bases, the J end lost 2 bases, and 9 bases lay between the germline ends. Germline V gene data show CDR1 as SGHDT and CDR2 as YYEEEE. The CDR3, as DNA: TGTGCCAGCAGCTCGGGGCAAGCCTATAATTCACCCCTCCACTTT. Encoded protein: CASSSGQAYNSPLHF.

As to this clone: Other DNA variants within this sample encode the same CDR3. The chain recombines TRBV5-1 with TRBJ2-5, with 11 nucleotides matching TRBD2. V lost 2 bases and J lost 5; bases outside the gene matches: 5. The CDR3 covers 15 residues. Germline assignment: CDR1 SGHRS and CDR2 YFSETQ. Here the CDR3 reads CASSFSGGAGETQYF. The CDR3 region has the DNA TGCGCCAGCAGCTTTAGCGGGGGGGCCGGTGAGACCCAGTACTTC.

The genes are TRBV6-1 and TRBJ1-2; D is possibly TRBD1 (6 bases). The ends were cut back, 2 bases at V and 4 bases at J, with 11 bases in the middle. CDR1 and CDR2 (germline): MNHNS, SASEGT. This CDR3 region has 14 residues. This CDR3 reads CASSERQAPYGYTF. The CDR3 DNA follows: TGTGCCAGCAGTGAAAGACAGGCACCCTATGGCTACACCTTC.

The chain combines TRBV30 with TRBJ1-2, with D unresolved. V was pared by 5 bases and J by 3 bases, with 7 bases between. Germline V gene data show CDR1 as GTSNPN and CDR2 as SVGIG (reference sequence). This CDR3 has 11 residues. The CDR3 spells CAWGSYYGYTF. The CDR3 DNA sequence: TGTGCCTGGGGGAGTTACTATGGCTACACCTTC.

The chain links TRBV7-2 to TRBJ2-7; TRBD2 agrees at 10 bases. The ends lost 1 base at V and 4 bases at J; junction bases unmatched: 7. This CDR3 has 16 residues. Germline CDR1 and CDR2: SGHTA and FQGNSA. The DNA of the CDR3 is TGTGCCAGCAGCTTAGTTCCTAGCGGGAGTATATACGAGCAGTACTTC. Translation: CASSLVPSGSIYEQYF.

About this clone itself: The sample has other DNA sequences that encode this CDR3 too. The chain is built from TRBV6-1 and TRBJ1-4; 9 bases match TRBD1. V lost 6 bases to trimming and J lost 8 bases; unmatched junction nucleotides: 7. The CDR3 loop spans 14 amino acids. CDR1 is MNHNS and CDR2 is SASEGT in the germline V gene. The CDR3 DNA sequence: TGTGCCAGCAGCACAGGGGGCGTTGGCGAAAAACTGTTTTTT. Its protein is CASSTGGVGEKLFF.

Here the CDR3 reads CASSTVGGDTEAFF. The DNA for the CDR3 is TGTGCCAGCAGTACCGTGGGGGGTGACACTGAAGCTTTCTTT. The chain carries TRBV11-2 and TRBJ1-1, with TRBD1 as a possible D gene (5 bases). Germline V CDR1 and CDR2: SGHAT, FQNNGV. Trimming shortened V by 6 bases and J by 3 bases, and 14 bases separated the two germline ends. CDR3 length equals 14 residues.

Comment on this clone: Other nucleotide sequences from this sample produce the same CDR3. V is TRBV9 and J is TRBJ2-1, with D possibly being TRBD1 (6 bases). Germline CDR1 and CDR2: SGDLS and YYNGEE. V dropped 2 bases and J dropped 1 base, with 10 bases sitting between them. The CDR3 is 15 amino acids. The CDR3 here is CASSVGQGSYNEQFF. DNA of the CDR3: TGTGCCAGCAGCGTCGGGCAGGGGTCCTACAATGAGCAGTTCTTC.

In regard to this clone: Other DNA sequences in this sample translate to the same CDR3. This rearrangement joins TRBV18 to TRBJ2-7, with TRBD1 matching over 9 bases. The CDR3 spans 14 residues. V lost 6 bases to trimming and J lost 2 bases; unmatched junction nucleotides: 5. The germline gives CDR1 KGHSH, CDR2 LQKENI. CDR3 coding DNA: TGTGCCAGCTCCCCGGGACAGGGACCCTACGAGCAGTACTTC. Its translation: CASSPGQGPYEQYF.

This chain links TRBV7-9 with TRBJ1-1, with 9 bases that match TRBD1. V was clipped by 7 bases and J by 5 bases; unmatched bases: 8. The CDR3 is 14 residues long. Germline V gene lookup returns CDR1 SEHNR and CDR2 FQNEAQ (reference sequence). The CDR3 DNA is TGTGCCAGCACCAGGACAGGGGCGAATACTGAAGCTTTCTTT. It encodes CASTRTGANTEAFF.

The chain's CDR3 is CASSPHGTVNTGELFF. CDR3 nucleotides: TGTGCCAGCAGCCCCCACGGGACAGTCAACACCGGGGAGCTGTTTTTT. V usage is TRBV7-2 and J usage is TRBJ2-2, with 7 positions matching TRBD1. Germline assignment: CDR1 SGHTA and CDR2 FQGNSA. The CDR3 extends over 16 amino acids. V dropped 5 bases and J dropped 2; count of bases not matched to a gene: 8.

This sequence joins TRBV5-5 and TRBJ2-5; possibly TRBD1 or TRBD2 for D (5 bases each). This CDR3 is 14 amino acids long. Between the trimmed V and J ends, which lost 2 bases and 5 bases, there was a span of 13 bases. Per the germline V gene, CDR1 is SGHKS and CDR2 is YYEKEE (reference sequence). The CDR3 nucleotides are TGTGCCAGCAGCTTACCGGGACCTGGGGAGACCCAGTACTTC. Translation: CASSLPGPGETQYF.

Regarding this clone: Additional DNA sequences in this sample encode the identical CDR3. V is TRBV11-2 and J is TRBJ2-5, with D possibly TRBD2 on 5 matching bases. Per the germline V gene, CDR1 is SGHAT and CDR2 is FQNNGV. Trimming stripped 1 base from V and 0 bases from J, with 6 bases between. The CDR3 has 14 residues. The DNA for the CDR3 is TGTGCCAGCAGCTTAGGCGGGTACCAAGAGACCCAGTACTTC. Translating gives CASSLGGYQETQYF.

The V gene is TRBV29-1, the J gene TRBJ2-1; 11 bases match TRBD1. Trimming removed 6 bases from V and 9 bases from J; junction bases left unmatched: 7. Germline-derived CDR1 and CDR2 are SQVTM and ANQGSEA. CDR3 length: 13 amino acids. DNA for the CDR3: TGCAGCGTCCCGGGACAGGGGGTGATTGAGCAGTTCTTC. Its protein is CSVPGQGVIEQFF.

This clone was found once. CDR3: CASSIGTTIDQPQHF. The CDR3 coding sequence is TGTGCCAGTAGTATCGGGACAACTATTGATCAGCCCCAGCATTTT. The chain couples TRBV19 to TRBJ1-5; TRBD1 is a possible D gene (6 bases). The CDR3 is 15 residues long. In germline, CDR1 is LNHDA, CDR2 SQIVND (reference sequence). Trimming removed 3 bases at V and 5 bases at J, with 14 bases between.

The CDR3: CASSSTRDRGVYEQYF. The DNA for the CDR3 is TGTGCCAGCAGCTCAACCCGGGACAGGGGGGTGTACGAGCAGTACTTC. This chain connects TRBV7-2 to TRBJ2-7; 11 nucleotides line up with TRBD1. The CDR3 runs 16 residues. J was trimmed by 4 bases and V by 4 bases; bases with no gene match: 9. Germline CDR1 reads SGHTA; CDR2 reads FQGNSA. The full variable domain, rest sourced from reference TRBV7-2 and TRBJ2-7, is GAGVSQSPSNKVTEKGKDVELRCDPISGHTALYWYRQSLGQGLEFLIYFQGNSAPDKSGLPSDRFSAERTGGSVSTLTIQRTQQEDSAVYLCASSSTRDRGVYEQYFGPGTRLTVT.